This TCR beta chain was sequenced for a study of blood T cell repertoires in COVID-19. At the level of the study: Sites in the United States, Italy and Spain provided acute and convalescent COVID-19 samples.

Source study methods: Amplification from reference gene primers served as the basis for estimated nucleated cell counts. Method: immunoSEQ multiplex PCR; TCRdb's copy keeps in-frame clones and lacks some. The V and J calls and clone size are taken from that table; D and trimming were inferred from the DNA. Among some 210,000 clones listed, approximately 90% were seen once. This CDR3 has 15 amino acids. Germline loops: CDR1 LNHDA, CDR2 SQIVND (reference sequence). The V segment lost 6 bases and the J segment 0 bases; nucleotides outside the gene matches: 7. This clonotype was obtained from a woman aged 40 to 50 who had recovered from COVID-19. The rearrangement uses TRBV19 and TRBJ2-7; TRBD1 matches 8 bases. Material: peripheral blood. The CDR3 spells CASSVDREYSYEQYF. The CDR3 nucleotides read TGTGCCAGTAGCGTGGACAGGGAATACTCCTACGAGCAGTACTTC.